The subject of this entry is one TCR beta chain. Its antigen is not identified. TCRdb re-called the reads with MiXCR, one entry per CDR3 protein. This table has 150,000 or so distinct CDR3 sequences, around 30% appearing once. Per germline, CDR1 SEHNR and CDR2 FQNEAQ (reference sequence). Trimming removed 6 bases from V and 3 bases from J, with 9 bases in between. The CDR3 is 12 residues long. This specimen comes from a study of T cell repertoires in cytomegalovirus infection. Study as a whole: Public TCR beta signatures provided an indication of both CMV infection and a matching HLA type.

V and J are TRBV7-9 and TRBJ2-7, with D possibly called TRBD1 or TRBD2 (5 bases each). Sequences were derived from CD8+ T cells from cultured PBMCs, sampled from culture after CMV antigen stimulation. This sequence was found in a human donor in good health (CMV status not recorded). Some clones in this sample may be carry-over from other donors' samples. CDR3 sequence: CASRLGVYEQYF. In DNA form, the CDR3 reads TGTGCCAGCAGACTAGGGGTCTACGAGCAGTACTTC.